This TCR beta chain was profiled in a study of T cell repertoires in cytomegalovirus infection. CDR3 length equals 14 residues. CDR1 is LGHDT, CDR2 YNNKEL, per germline (reference sequence). MiXCR was run by TCRdb on the reads, yielding one entry per CDR3 protein. The data show hundreds of thousands of distinct CDR3 sequences, with 9.6% seen just once and 2.5% held by the top ten. About this clonotype itself: The germline gene is not matched at one end of the junction; a read error may be the cause.

The sequenced sample was PBMCs. The chain combines TRBV3-1 with TRBJ1-2; D is possibly TRBD1 (6 bases). The sequence came from a human donor in good health (CMV status not recorded). Some clones in this sample may be carry-over from other donors' samples. CDR3 bases: TGTGCCAGCAGCCAACATGGACAGCCTTATGGCGACACCTTC. This codes for CASSQHGQPYGDTF. Using reference TRBV3-1 and TRBJ1-2 for the parts outside the CDR3, the full variable domain is DTAVSQTPKYLVTQMGNDKSIKCEQNLGHDTMYWYKQDSKKFLKIMFSYNNKELIINETVPNRFSPKSPDKAHLNLHINSLELGDSAVYFCASSQHGQPYGDTFGSGTRLTVV.